One sample yielded the 11 T cell receptor beta chains listed below, sequenced in a study of immune evolution from preneoplasia to lung adenocarcinoma. The method was immunoSEQ multiplex PCR; TCRdb's version includes in-frame clones alone and lacks a portion of them. Seen here are about 9,900 clones, about 88% observed once, and the top ten hold nearly 3%. Specimen: FFPE invasive lung adenocarcinoma tissue. The receptors derive from an older person with invasive lung adenocarcinoma. Some clones in this sample may be carry-over from other donors' samples.

The V call is TRBV19, the J call TRBJ2-5, with D possibly matching TRBD1 (6 bases). The CDR3 totals 15 residues. CDR1 is LNHDA and CDR2 is SQIVND in the germline V gene (reference sequence). V lost 3 bases to trimming and J lost 5 bases, with 16 bases between them. The CDR3 DNA is TGTGCCAGTAGTATCGGGCCGACAGGTGGGGAGACCCAGTACTTC. Encoded protein: CASSIGPTGGETQYF.

This chain connects TRBV9 to TRBJ1-2; D not resolved. V shed 0 bases and J shed 4 bases, with 7 bases lying between them. This CDR3 is built from 13 residues. Germline V lookup: CDR1 SGDLS, CDR2 YYNGEE. The CDR3: CASSVEGGYGYTF. CDR3 nucleotide sequence: TGTGCCAGCAGCGTAGAAGGAGGCTATGGCTACACCTTC.

The chain carries TRBV19 and TRBJ2-5; D is perhaps TRBD1 (6 bases). The germline CDR1 and CDR2 sequences are LNHDA and SQIVND (reference sequence). Trimming cost V 6 bases and J 5 bases, with 13 bases left between them. The CDR3 length is 13 residues. The DNA of the CDR3 is TGTGCCAGTAGACAGGGAAAGGGGGAGACCCAGTACTTC. Protein sequence: CASRQGKGETQYF.

The chain employs TRBV5-1 and TRBJ1-1; D gene unclear. Germline assignment: CDR1 SGHRS and CDR2 YFSETQ. Trimming pared 0 bases from V and 3 bases from J, leaving 9 bases between. The length of the CDR3 is 14 residues. The chain's CDR3 is CASSLVVGDTEAFF. DNA for the CDR3: TGCGCCAGCAGCTTGGTAGTCGGGGACACTGAAGCTTTCTTT.

V is TRBV7-9 and J is TRBJ2-6, with D possibly being TRBD2 (5 bases). The length of the CDR3 is 19 residues. With 3 bases removed from V and 0 bases from J, the gap between germline ends came to 18 bases. Germline CDR1 reads SEHNR; CDR2 reads FQNEAQ (reference sequence). CDR3 protein: CASSLNARHGVSGANVLTF. The DNA for the CDR3 is TGTGCCAGCAGCTTGAACGCCAGGCACGGGGTCTCTGGGGCCAACGTCCTGACTTTC.

This chain uses TRBV28 with TRBJ2-1, with D unresolved. Trimming left V 7 bases short and J 5 bases short, with 3 bases between. The germline V gene has CDR1 MDHEN and CDR2 SYDVKM. The CDR3 is made up of 10 amino acids. CDR3 residues: CASKDNEQFF. The CDR3 coding sequence is TGTGCCAGCAAGGACAATGAGCAGTTCTTC.

V and J are TRBV29-1 and TRBJ2-5; a possible D gene is TRBD1 (5 bases). V was pared by 8 bases and J by 5 bases, with 15 bases between. Germline assignment: CDR1 SQVTM and CDR2 ANQGSEA. There are 12 residues in the CDR3. The DNA for the CDR3 is TGCAGCTTGGTATGGGGCCGTGAGACCCAGTACTTC. Its protein product is CSLVWGRETQYF.

This clone was seen just once. V gene TRBV5-1 combines with J gene TRBJ2-7; 10 positions match TRBD1. CDR3 size: 14 residues. Germline V gives CDR1 SGHRS, CDR2 YFSETQ. After removal of 4 bases from V and 6 bases from J, the junction contained 7 bases not matched to a gene. The CDR3 reads CASSITGQGGEQYF. The CDR3 bases are TGCGCCAGCAGCATTACTGGACAGGGGGGCGAGCAGTACTTC.

The chain employs TRBV5-6 and TRBJ2-7; a possible D gene is TRBD1 (5 bases). V dropped 0 bases and J dropped 2 bases, with 9 bases sitting between them. The CDR3 runs to 14 residues. Germline CDR1 reads SGHDT; CDR2 reads YYEEEE. This CDR3 reads CASSLGGSPYEQYF. Written as DNA, the CDR3 is TGTGCCAGCAGCTTGGGGGGCTCCCCCTACGAGCAGTACTTC.

The rearrangement uses TRBV5-6 and TRBJ1-5; TRBD1 might be the D (5 bases). Germline V gene lookup returns CDR1 SGHDT and CDR2 YYEEEE. This CDR3 comprises 15 residues. V was shortened by 4 bases and J by 0 bases, with 11 bases between the two germline ends. The CDR3 is CASSPTDYSNQPQHF. CDR3 coding DNA: TGTGCCAGCAGCCCGACAGACTATAGCAATCAGCCCCAGCATTTT.

V and J are TRBV6-4 and TRBJ2-1, with TRBD2 as a possible D gene (5 bases). V was trimmed by 4 bases and J by 2 bases, leaving 15 bases between them. The CDR3 is 16 amino acids. Germline CDR1 and CDR2: MRHNA and SNTAGT. CDR3 nucleotides: TGTGCCAGCAGTGCCGAGGGAGCGGCGGCCTACAATGAGCAGTTCTTC. Protein product: CASSAEGAAAYNEQFF.